This T cell receptor (beta chain) was observed in a study of T-cell reconstitution after alpha-beta-depleted transplantation in children. V was clipped by 4 bases and J by 1 base; unmatched bases: 8. CDR3 length equals 16 residues. CDR1 is SGHKS, CDR2 YYEKEE, per germline (reference sequence). TCRbeta library construction was performed incorporating unique molecular identifiers. Each CDR3 protein gets one entry after TCRdb re-called the PCR reads with MiXCR. The data show around 480,000 distinct CDR3 sequences, approximately 32% seen once. This specimen consisted of PBMCs from the stem cell graft donor, obtained from the stem cell graft. This receptor was identified in a human donor who donated a stem cell graft to a child with aplastic anemia. The chain carries TRBV5-5 and TRBJ1-1, with 9 bases aligning to TRBD1. CDR3 protein: CASSPRTGATNTEAFF. CDR3 nucleotide sequence: TGTGCCAGCAGCCCGCGGACAGGGGCGACGAACACTGAAGCTTTCTTT.